The rows below give T cell receptor beta chains drawn from one sample of a study of Ad26.COV2.S vaccination and SARS-CoV-2 variants. Measured with immunoSEQ multiplex PCR; TCRdb has only the in-frame clones, and not every one. The table includes some 390,000 clones, about 88% detected once. The sequencing here drew on peripheral blood, taken in a trial of Ad26.COV2.S vaccine versus placebo. All receptors derive from a person aged 18-60 years who received the Ad26.COV2.S COVID-19 vaccine or a placebo. Each CDR3 is given with its conserved first and last residue. A D gene is named only where the DNA matches it firmly.

D	V	J	CDR3	DNA
TRBD1	TRBV19	TRBJ2-3	CASGTASTDTQYF	TGTGCCAGCGGGACAGCGAGCACAGATACGCAGTATTTT
NA	TRBV15	TRBJ1-5	CATSRDQSGGNQPQHF	TGTGCCACCAGCAGAGATCAATCAGGGGGCAATCAGCCCCAGCATTTT
NA	TRBV11-1	TRBJ2-1	CASSRRASQDEQFF	TGTGCCAGCAGCCGCCGAGCTAGCCAGGATGAGCAGTTCTTC
NA	TRBV19	TRBJ1-2	CASSPWTDDKAGYTF	TGTGCCAGTAGTCCGTGGACAGACGACAAGGCGGGCTACACCTTC
NA	TRBV6-5	TRBJ2-2	CASSSRATGNTGELFF	TGTGCCAGCAGTTCTCGAGCTACAGGGAACACCGGGGAGCTGTTTTTT
TRBD2	TRBV11-2	TRBJ2-1	CASSLVASGRAEGEQFF	TGTGCCAGCAGCTTAGTTGCTAGCGGGAGGGCCGAGGGTGAGCAGTTCTTC
NA	TRBV3-1/TRBV3-2	TRBJ2-3	CASSQVGGTDTQYF	TGTGCCAGCAGCCAAGTAGGGGGCACAGATACGCAGTATTTT
NA	TRBV28	TRBJ2-1	CASSFTDSYYNEQFF	TGTGCCAGCAGTTTTACAGACAGTTATTACAATGAGCAGTTCTTC
NA	TRBV7-9	TRBJ2-7	CASSFPQDSYEQYF	TGTGCCAGCAGCTTCCCACAGGACTCCTACGAGCAGTACTTC
NA	TRBV5-1	TRBJ1-3	CASSRDSSGNTIYF	TGCGCCAGCAGCCGTGACAGCTCTGGAAACACCATATATTTT
TRBD2	TRBV7-3	TRBJ2-1	CASSLTGTRPYNEQFF	TGTGCCAGCAGCTTAACGGGGACTAGGCCCTACAATGAGCAGTTCTTC
NA	TRBV7-9	TRBJ1-3	CASSRQPWGNTIYF	TGTGCCAGCAGCCGCCAGCCTTGGGGAAACACCATATATTTT
NA	TRBV3-1/TRBV3-2	TRBJ1-1	CASSAPGLNTEAFF	TGTGCCAGCAGCGCCCCAGGGTTGAACACTGAAGCTTTCTTT
NA	TRBV9	TRBJ1-2	CASKSEGMGIGYGYTF	TGTGCCAGCAAGAGCGAGGGAATGGGGATCGGCTATGGCTACACCTTC
TRBD2	TRBV4-2	TRBJ2-2	CASSQVGSGRVGAGELFF	TGTGCCAGCAGCCAAGTTGGTAGCGGGAGGGTAGGAGCCGGGGAGCTGTTTTTT
TRBD2	TRBV5-1	TRBJ2-2	CASSLAGKNTGELFF	TGCGCCAGCAGCTTAGCGGGAAAGAACACCGGGGAGCTGTTTTTT